The following is a T cell receptor (beta chain) sequence with its context. Diagnosis of hyperthyroidism was new in patients aged 18 to 65, and its duration was under 2 months. This CDR3 region has 16 residues. V was pared by 4 bases and J by 4 bases, with 11 bases of the junction left unmatched. In germline, CDR1 is ENHRY, CDR2 SYGVKD. The entry originates in a study of T cells in Graves' hyperthyroidism and ophthalmopathy. Amplified regions were TCR beta CDR3 sequences from RNA transcripts. Researchers ran a first-round RT-PCR on the TCR CDR3 using the HTBI primer set. TCRdb reanalysed the multiplex PCR reads using MiXCR and keeps one entry per CDR3 protein. The repertoire holds approximately 590,000 distinct CDR3 sequences, with roughly 50% as singletons.

The TCR comes from a woman aged 18 to 35 with Graves' hyperthyroidism. The chain uses TRBV10-3 and TRBJ2-7; 9 positions agree with TRBD2. The sequenced sample was peripheral blood or thyroid tissue (not recorded which). Here the CDR3 reads CAISGSGTSRRYEQYF. The CDR3 coding sequence is TGTGCCATCAGTGGGTCCGGGACTAGCCGACGATACGAGCAGTACTTC.